One sample yielded the 28 T cell receptor beta chains listed below, sequenced in a study of blood T cell repertoires in COVID-19. Using immunoSEQ multiplex PCR, the repertoire was profiled, and TCRdb retains in-frame clones only, with some absent. The data hold 87,000 or so clones, with over 75% observed a single time. Sequencing was carried out using peripheral blood. Source of these receptors: a woman of 80 years or more with active or convalescent COVID-19.

V usage is TRBV29-1 and J usage is TRBJ2-7; 12 bases line up with TRBD1. J lost 3 bases, V lost 3 bases, and 21 bases had no gene match. Germline V gene data show CDR1 as SQVTM and CDR2 as ANQGSEA. CDR3 length: 20 amino acids. In nucleotides, the CDR3 is TGCAGCGTTGACACAGACCCCGGGACAGGGGGCGCGAATCCCCTCTACGAGCAGTACTTC. As protein: CSVDTDPGTGGANPLYEQYF.

V usage is TRBV7-2 and J usage is TRBJ2-2; 9 bases line up with TRBD1. J lost 7 bases, V lost 1 base, and 4 bases had no gene match. Germline CDR1 is SGHTA and CDR2 is FQGNSA. The CDR3 length is 15 residues. Here the CDR3 DNA reads TGTGCCAGCAGCTTAGTTACAGGGGGCGGCGGGGAGCTGTTTTTT. The encoded protein is CASSLVTGGGGELFF.

The chain uses TRBV24-1 and TRBJ2-3; 7 positions agree with TRBD2. The CDR3 totals 14 residues. Per the germline V gene, CDR1 is KGHDR and CDR2 is SFDVKD. V dropped 4 bases and J dropped 10; count of bases not matched to a gene: 10. The DNA of the CDR3 is TGTGCCACCAGTGAACCCGGACGGGGAGGGGCGCAGTATTTT. Protein: CATSEPGRGGAQYF.

J is TRBJ1-4 and V is TRBV28; no firm D call. The germline V and J ends were trimmed by 2 bases and 4 bases, with 8 bases remaining between them. The CDR3 has 14 amino acids. Per germline, CDR1 MDHEN and CDR2 SYDVKM. CDR3 sequence reads: CASSLAQNNEKLFF. The CDR3 DNA is TGTGCCAGCAGTTTAGCACAGAATAATGAAAAACTGTTTTTT.

The chain couples TRBV11-1 to TRBJ2-7, with 8 positions matching TRBD1. The CDR3 length is 16 residues. The V segment lost 2 bases and the J segment 1 base; nucleotides outside the gene matches: 7. Germline V gives CDR1 SGHAT, CDR2 FQDESV (reference sequence). As DNA, the CDR3 is TGTGCCAGCAGCTTAATGGGACAGGTAACTTCCTACGAGCAGTACTTC. Translated: CASSLMGQVTSYEQYF.

This clone was counted a few times. The rearrangement uses TRBV5-1 and TRBJ2-5; perhaps TRBD2 as D (6 bases). This CDR3 region has 15 residues. The V gene's germline CDR1 is SGHRS and CDR2 YFSETQ. Trimming pared 0 bases from V and 8 bases from J, leaving 17 bases between. CDR3 loop: CASSLAGALRETQYF. Written as DNA, the CDR3 is TGCGCCAGCAGCTTGGCGGGAGCCCTTCGCGAAACCCAGTACTTC.

The V call is TRBV19, the J call TRBJ1-1; TRBD1 agrees at 8 bases. Germline V gives CDR1 LNHDA, CDR2 SQIVND (reference sequence). The CDR3 covers 14 residues. V lost 3 bases, J lost 6 bases, and 6 bases stayed unmatched. CDR3 nucleotide sequence: TGTGCCAGTAGTATTGCCGGGACAGGACCTGAAGCTTTCTTT. Its protein is CASSIAGTGPEAFF.

The rearrangement joins TRBV6-5 to TRBJ1-4; no firm D call. Between the trimmed V and J ends, which lost 11 bases and 5 bases, there was a span of 15 bases. Germline-derived CDR1 and CDR2 are MNHEY and SVGAGI. CDR3 length equals 13 residues. CDR3 region: CAGRVDQNEKLFF. CDR3 DNA sequence: TGTGCCGGGAGGGTCGACCAAAATGAAAAACTGTTTTTT.

The chain links TRBV7-2 to TRBJ1-6; 11 bases map to TRBD1. The V gene end was trimmed by 5 bases and the J gene end by 7 bases; junction bases not matched to a gene: 10. The CDR3 is made up of 17 amino acids. In germline, CDR1 is SGHTA, CDR2 FQGNSA. The chain's CDR3 is CASSPGQGARPNSPLHF. CDR3 DNA: TGTGCCAGCAGCCCAGGACAGGGGGCGCGTCCAAATTCACCCCTCCACTTT. Variable domain in full (rest from reference TRBV7-2 and TRBJ1-6): GAGVSQSPSNKVTEKGKDVELRCDPISGHTALYWYRQSLGQGLEFLIYFQGNSAPDKSGLPSDRFSAERTGGSVSTLTIQRTQQEDSAVYLCASSPGQGARPNSPLHFGNGTRLTVT.

This chain uses TRBV7-3 with TRBJ1-1; D is ambiguous. The CDR3 length is 15 residues. Germline CDR1 reads SGHTA; CDR2 reads FQGTGA. Trimming shortened V by 2 bases and J by 1 base, and 11 bases separated the two germline ends. For the CDR3, the DNA is TGTGCCAGCAGCTTACTACCGGGTACGAACACTGAAGCTTTCTTT. Translation: CASSLLPGTNTEAFF.

J is TRBJ1-2 and V is TRBV7-2, with 7 bases fitting TRBD1. The CDR3 extends over 15 amino acids. After removal of 5 bases from V and 0 bases from J, the junction contained 6 bases not matched to a gene. CDR1 and CDR2 from the germline V gene are SGHTA and FQGNSA. CDR3 region: CASSLLGTANYGYTF. CDR3 coding DNA: TGTGCCAGCAGCCTACTAGGGACAGCTAACTATGGCTACACCTTC.

In its sample, this clone was seen once. The chain carries TRBV21-1 and TRBJ1-2; the tabulated D call, TRBD1, remains unverified against the DNA. TRBV21-1 corresponds to a pseudogene. The CDR3 loop spans 16 amino acids. DNA of the CDR3: TGTGCCAGCAGCAAAAGCTGGCAACTCAGGGATCGCGGCTACACCTTC. Amino acids: CASSKSWQLRDRGYTF.

The rearrangement joins TRBV29-1 to TRBJ1-2; no reliable D call. Between the trimmed V and J ends, which lost 4 bases and 6 bases, there was a span of 6 bases. Per the germline V gene, CDR1 is SQVTM and CDR2 is ANQGSEA. This CDR3 comprises 10 residues. CDR3 nucleotide sequence: TGCAGCGTTGTGCAGGATGGCTACACCTTC. Protein sequence: CSVVQDGYTF.

This clone was counted a single time. This chain links TRBV5-5 with TRBJ1-5; D perhaps matches TRBD1 (5 bases). Trimming took 3 bases from V and 5 from J, leaving 12 bases between them. The CDR3 loop spans 14 amino acids. From germline, CDR1 is SGHKS and CDR2 YYEKEE (reference sequence). The CDR3 region has the DNA TGTGCCAGCAGCTGGCAGGGTGGGGATCAGCCCCAGCATTTT. It is translated as CASSWQGGDQPQHF.

This clone was detected once. The chain employs TRBV5-4 and TRBJ1-6, with D uncertain. The germline V gene encodes CDR1 SGHNT and CDR2 YYREEE (reference sequence). Trimming pared 0 bases from V and 10 bases from J, leaving 14 bases between. CDR3 length: 15 residues. CDR3 sequence reads: CASSLEGRVGSPLHF. The CDR3 DNA sequence: TGTGCCAGCAGCTTGGAAGGGAGAGTTGGGTCACCCCTCCACTTT.

The chain joins TRBV6-4 to TRBJ2-1, with D perhaps matching TRBD1 (5 bases). There are 15 residues in the CDR3. Per germline, CDR1 MRHNA and CDR2 SNTAGT. V lost 4 bases to trimming and J lost 6 bases, with 16 bases between them. Here the CDR3 DNA reads TGTGCCAGCAGTGTTTCGCAGGGTTACGGCAATGAGCAGTTCTTC. It codes for CASSVSQGYGNEQFF.

The table lists this clone with a count of one. The CDR3 protein is CASSLLGELFF. The DNA for the CDR3 is TGTGCCAGCAGCCTCCTCGGGGAGCTGTTTTTT. The chain employs TRBV3-1 (or the pseudogene TRBV3-2) and TRBJ2-2; D is undetermined. The CDR3 is 11 residues long. Germline-derived CDR1 and CDR2 are LGHDT and YNNKEL (reference sequence). V gave up 4 bases and J gave up 7 bases, with 4 bases separating them.

J is TRBJ1-4 and V is TRBV30; no definite D call. CDR1 and CDR2 from the germline V gene are GTSNPN and SVGIG (reference sequence). The CDR3 is 14 residues long. V lost 1 base, J lost 7 bases, and 13 bases lay in between. CDR3 in DNA: TGTGCCTGGAGTGGAGGGAGCATTGGTGAAAAACTGTTTTTT. Translating it yields CAWSGGSIGEKLFF.

DNA for the CDR3: TGTGCCAGCAGTCGCTCCCAGGGGGTCGTGGAGACCCAGTACTTC. Translated: CASSRSQGVVETQYF. V gene TRBV6-5 combines with J gene TRBJ2-5; TRBD1 matches at 7 bases. The CDR3 totals 15 residues. Germline V gives CDR1 MNHEY, CDR2 SVGAGI. Trimming at V came to 5 bases and at J to 5 bases, leaving 11 bases not matched to a gene.

The J gene is TRBJ1-1, the V gene TRBV25-1; D unresolved. CDR3 length: 13 amino acids. The germline V gene has CDR1 MGHDK and CDR2 SYGVNS. Deletions cut 7 bases from V and 0 bases from J, with 9 bases between. Here the CDR3 DNA reads TGTGCCAGCAAATACAGCCTGAACACTGAAGCTTTCTTT. Amino acid sequence: CASKYSLNTEAFF.

The J gene is TRBJ2-7, the V gene TRBV9; TRBD2 agrees at 12 bases. The germline gives CDR1 SGDLS, CDR2 YYNGEE. V lost 4 bases to trimming and J lost 2 bases; unmatched junction nucleotides: 7. The CDR3 runs 16 residues. The CDR3 is CASSPRTSGDTYEQYF. The CDR3 DNA is TGTGCCAGCAGCCCACGGACTAGCGGGGATACCTACGAGCAGTACTTC.

The chain is built from TRBV13 and TRBJ2-7; D possibly corresponds to TRBD1 (5 bases). Trimming pared 5 bases from V and 3 bases from J, leaving 11 bases between. Germline CDR1 and CDR2: PRHDT and FYEKMQ (reference sequence). CDR3 size: 13 residues. CDR3 sequence: CASSAGHNYEQYF. DNA of the CDR3: TGTGCCAGCAGCGCCGGACACAACTACGAGCAGTACTTC.

V and J are TRBV24-1 and TRBJ2-1; the match to TRBD2 covers 9 bases. The length of the CDR3 is 17 residues. Germline trimming cut 4 bases from V and 9 bases from J; bases unmatched to any gene: 15. Germline V CDR1 and CDR2: KGHDR, SFDVKD. CDR3 DNA: TGTGCCACCAGTGACCCAGGCGGTAGCGGGAGTGCCCTTGAGCAGTTCTTC. Its translation: CATSDPGGSGSALEQFF.

The V gene is TRBV7-6, the J gene TRBJ1-1; TRBD1 matches at 7 bases. Trimming at V came to 5 bases and at J to 0 bases, leaving 3 bases not matched to a gene. The germline V gene has CDR1 SGHVS and CDR2 FNYEAQ. The length of the CDR3 is 14 residues. Here the CDR3 reads CASSRTGVNTEAFF. The CDR3 DNA reads TGTGCCAGCAGCAGAACAGGGGTGAACACTGAAGCTTTCTTT.

This chain joins TRBV7-2 and TRBJ2-5; 8 bases match TRBD1. Losses at the gene ends were 1 base for V and 5 bases for J; bases not matched to a gene: 9. The germline gives CDR1 SGHTA, CDR2 FQGNSA. The CDR3 runs to 16 residues. CDR3 in DNA: TGTGCCAGCAGCTTAGAGAGGCAGGGGGCCGGGGAGACCCAGTACTTC. Translating gives CASSLERQGAGETQYF.

This clone was picked up a small number of times. The rearrangement links TRBV27 to TRBJ2-7; 9 bases line up with TRBD1. The trim removed 8 bases at V and 1 base at J, leaving 3 bases unmatched. There are 13 residues in the CDR3. Germline V gives CDR1 MNHEY, CDR2 SMNVEV (reference sequence). DNA of the CDR3: TGTGCCAGCCGCGGGACAGGGTCCTACGAGCAGTACTTC. This gives the protein CASRGTGSYEQYF.

This chain connects TRBV18 to TRBJ1-5; the match to TRBD1 covers 9 bases. V lost 6 bases, J lost 10 bases, and 4 bases stayed unmatched. CDR1 is KGHSH and CDR2 is LQKENI in the germline V gene. The CDR3 runs to 12 residues. CDR3 residues: CASSSGQGPQHF. CDR3 coding DNA: TGTGCCAGCTCTTCGGGACAGGGCCCCCAGCATTTT.

This rearrangement joins TRBV14 to TRBJ2-1, with 9 bases fitting TRBD1. The CDR3 sequence is 12 residues long. The V gene's germline CDR1 is SGHDN and CDR2 FVKESK. V trimming: 6 bases; J trimming: 6 bases; junction bases outside the gene matches: 0. CDR3 amino acids: CASRGQGNEQFF. For the CDR3, the DNA is TGTGCCAGCAGGGGACAGGGCAATGAGCAGTTCTTC.